A single sample is the source of the 5 T cell receptor beta chains below, sequenced in a study of human T cells and chemical hapten exposure. Noted time point: pre-sensitization, week 0. Treatment reported: therapeutic diphenylcyclopropenone sensitization with weekly scalp DPC. TCRdb reprocessed the RACE reads with MiXCR, giving one entry per CDR3 protein. The sample shows some 38,000 distinct CDR3 sequences, less than 8.5% of them seen only once. The sample was whole blood, taken in connection with sensitization to the hapten diphenylcyclopropenone (DPC). The receptors shown here come from a woman aged 45-59 years with alopecia areata. Some clones in this sample may be carry-over from other donors' samples.

The V and J genes are TRBV15 and TRBJ2-3; D uncertain. This CDR3 contains 15 residues. Per germline, CDR1 LNHNV and CDR2 YYDKDF (reference sequence). V dropped 0 bases and J dropped 1 base, with 8 bases sitting between them. CDR3: CATSREVSGTDTQYF. CDR3 sequence (DNA): TGTGCCACCAGCAGAGAAGTTTCTGGCACAGATACGCAGTATTTT.

This clonotype was counted at least ten times. The chain employs TRBV12-3 or TRBV12-4 and TRBJ2-7; D gene unclear. The CDR3 extends over 13 amino acids. The V gene lost 3 bases and the J gene lost 6 bases, with 12 bases spanning the gap. CDR3 bases: TGTGCCAGCAGTTTGGGTCTTCGCCGCGAGCAGTACTTC. This encodes CASSLGLRREQYF.

The chain is built from TRBV28 and TRBJ1-4; D remains unclear. Trimming pared 2 bases from V and 0 bases from J, leaving 4 bases between. The CDR3 spans 14 residues. The germline CDR1 and CDR2 sequences are MDHEN and SYDVKM. The CDR3 bases are TGTGCCAGCAGTTTAGATGCAACTAATGAAAAACTGTTTTTT. Its protein product is CASSLDATNEKLFF.

This clonotype occurred many times. The chain's CDR3 is CSARGTDNREPQHF. The CDR3 bases are TGCAGTGCTAGAGGGACTGACAACCGAGAGCCCCAGCATTTT. The chain is built from TRBV20-1 and TRBJ1-5; D is undetermined. This CDR3 region has 14 residues. CDR1 and CDR2 from the germline V gene are DFQATT and SNEGSKA (reference sequence). With 1 base removed from V and 8 bases from J, the gap between germline ends came to 15 bases.

In the case of this clonotype: A read error may explain this, as a much larger clone is one base away. CDR3 region: CASSPGTGGRIEQHF. The CDR3 DNA is TGTGCCAGCAGCCCTGGGACAGGGGGCAGAATCGAGCAGCACTTC. The chain employs TRBV5-5 and TRBJ2-7; the match to TRBD1 covers 12 bases. In germline, CDR1 is SGHKS, CDR2 YYEKEE (reference sequence). The CDR3 contains 15 residues.